The entry below describes one T cell receptor (beta chain). Authors' processing steps: Reference gene primer amplification yielded estimated nucleated cell counts. Clones were read by immunoSEQ multiplex PCR, and TCRdb kept only the in-frame ones, dropping some. V, J and clone size reflect that table, while D and trimming were determined from the DNA. Here the sample spans 40,000 to 55,000 clones, more than 75% being singletons. These data are taken from a study of blood T cell repertoires in COVID-19. Study information: Samples came from the United States, Italy and Spain, spanning acute and convalescent COVID-19. Sources were T cells, B-cell-depleted T cells, or PBMCs; the material itself was cDNA or gDNA.

This TCR came from a human donor in a cohort sampled during active COVID-19. Sequencing was done on a sample of peripheral blood.

The CDR3 reads CASSVLAGGPKETQYF. CDR3 nucleotide sequence: TGTGCCAGCAGCGTACTAGCGGGGGGCCCTAAAGAGACCCAGTACTTC. The chain links TRBV9 to TRBJ2-5; 11 bases fit TRBD2. The junction had 5 bases not matched to a gene; V was cut back by 1 base and J by 3 bases. Germline loops: CDR1 SGDLS, CDR2 YYNGEE. This CDR3 spans 16 amino acids.